Listed below are T cell receptor beta chains from one sample, sequenced in a study of CD8 T cells in ankylosing spondylitis. TCRdb analysed the 5' RACE reads with MiXCR anew, one entry per CDR3 protein. The repertoire holds around 450,000 distinct CDR3 sequences, with 25% to 30% as singletons. Material for sequencing was blood, either unsorted or a sorted T cell fraction (not recorded which). The receptor set was obtained from a male donor with ankylosing spondylitis. Both conserved end residues are part of each CDR3.

v_gene	CDR3aa
TRBV12-3/TRBV12-4	CASRVGTHGDQYF
TRBV25-1	CASSERRFDTEAFF
TRBV19	CASRDSGTSPLHF
TRBV5-1	CASSFVTTGGTGELFF
TRBV12-3/TRBV12-4	CASSLVGLAGNDEQYF
TRBV10-1	CASSENQGARETQYF
TRBV11-2	CASSLDPGGGGQETQYF
TRBV5-1	CASSISGANNEQFF
TRBV5-1	CASSLQVDNEQFF
TRBV12-3/TRBV12-4	CASTVAGAHNEQFF
TRBV20-1	CSARDPHTEAFF
TRBV18	CASSPPWGGDTEAFF
TRBV5-1	CARTGEAEDALNTEAFF
TRBV7-9	CASSFEDRGSYNEQFF
TRBV28	CASSAPRLAGVETQYF
TRBV20-1	CSANTGQFQETQYF
TRBV20-1	CSARDTQYNEQFF
TRBV6-5	CASSYSPSTDTQYF
TRBV5-1	CASNPSVLGQGHGYTF
TRBV7-2	CASSFRLAGYTSTDTQYF
TRBV12-3/TRBV12-4	CASSTRDRVSYEQYF
TRBV11-2	CASSLWGQDLYEQYF
TRBV5-1	CASSPVQGSNTEAFF
TRBV25-1	CASSAQRDYYNEQFF
TRBV2	CASSNAPGGGSSFYNEQFF